This record looks at one TCR beta chain sequence and its context. These data belong to a study of blood T cell repertoires in COVID-19. Background on the study: Spain, Italy and the United States supplied samples that represented acute and convalescent COVID-19.

Clones were sequenced by immunoSEQ multiplex PCR, and TCRdb holds only the in-frame ones, with some missing. This table holds about 150,000 clones, roughly 84% found once. With 8 bases clipped from V and 13 bases from J, the junction kept 13 bases outside the gene matches. The CDR3 totals 13 residues. The germline V gene encodes CDR1 LNHDA and CDR2 SQIVND (reference sequence). Participant-given clinical history determined each cohort assignment. This TCR was recovered from a woman aged 45 to 65 who had recovered from COVID-19. The rearrangement links TRBV19 to TRBJ2-1; 8 nucleotides align to TRBD1. Sample: PBMCs or T cells enriched from blood (not recorded which). CDR3 sequence: CASVGQGVSIQFF. Here the CDR3 DNA reads TGTGCCAGTGTTGGACAGGGTGTAAGCATTCAGTTCTTC.